This T cell receptor (beta chain) was sequenced in a study of T cell responses to AZD1222 COVID-19 vaccine. Study results and caveats: Spike regions recognized by vaccine-associated CD4 TCRs spanned the protein, led by 160-218 and 743-854.

V lost 4 bases and J lost 2, with 11 bases in between. Germline V CDR1 and CDR2: SGHTA, FQGNSA. The CDR3 spans 14 residues. Assay: immunoSEQ multiplex PCR; the TCRdb copy retains only in-frame clones and omits some. This repertoire shows around 140,000 clones, approximately 94% found once; its top ten account for more than 8%. The count of this clone is one. Its matching antigen is unknown. Sequenced here: peripheral blood, sampled on day 0 of AZD1222 vaccination. The chain is built from TRBV7-2 and TRBJ1-2; tentatively, D is TRBD1 (5 bases). The TCR comes from an adult in good health. The CDR3 is CASSSGTENYGYTF. Here the CDR3 DNA reads TGTGCCAGCAGCTCCGGGACGGAGAACTATGGCTACACCTTC.